The present T cell receptor beta chain was sequenced within a study of T-cell memory formation after mild COVID-19. Study results and limitations: The CD4+ clones that contracted clustered mainly within CM and EM, and the CD8+ clones concentrated in EMRA. Confirmation was lacking for SARS-CoV-2 specificity of second-wave clones that peaked on day 37.

There are a few counts of this clonotype. Its specificity is unknown. The CDR3 contains 14 residues. V gave up 6 bases and J gave up 0 bases; unmatched junction bases: 8. Germline lookup yields CDR1 DFQATT and CDR2 SNEGSKA (reference sequence). TCR alpha and TCR beta cDNA libraries with sample barcodes and UMIs came from 5'RACE using constant-segment primers. TCRdb re-analysed the 5' RACE reads in MiXCR, keeping a single row per CDR3 protein. This sample carries 450,000 to 650,000 distinct CDR3 sequences, less than 25% of them seen once, and the ten largest clones take roughly 8.1%. The origin of this receptor is an adult woman who had mild COVID-19 (a few samples of this study predate the infection). Cell type and time point are not known. Input material: PBMCs or a T cell subset sorted from them (not recorded which). The genes are TRBV20-1 and TRBJ2-7, with 7 nucleotides matching TRBD1. CDR3 coding DNA: TGCAGTGCAAACGACAGGGCAAGCTCCTACGAGCAGTACTTC. Translated, it gives CSANDRASSYEQYF.